These 30 T cell receptor beta chains originate from one sample sequenced in a study of cytomegalovirus exposure and HLA in healthy donors. The PCR was carried out with 60 Vbeta primers and 13 Jbeta primers. The method was immunoSEQ multiplex PCR; TCRdb's version includes in-frame clones alone and lacks a portion of them. The data show more than 110,000 clones, 76% seen once. The source material was PBMCs. These receptors were taken from a man younger than 35 in good health and CMV-seronegative.

The rearrangement joins TRBV28 to TRBJ2-2; possible D gene TRBD2, 5 bases. V was trimmed by 5 bases and J by 3 bases, leaving 16 bases between them. The CDR3 is 16 residues long. Per germline, CDR1 MDHEN and CDR2 SYDVKM. In DNA, the CDR3 is TGTGCCAGCAGTCCCCTCCCCGGGAAGGACACCGGGGAGCTGTTTTTT. As protein: CASSPLPGKDTGELFF.

This clone was seen just once. The chain joins TRBV2 to TRBJ1-4, with TRBD1 matching over 10 bases. Germline loops: CDR1 SNHLY, CDR2 FYNNEI. Unmatched junction bases numbered 5, after V lost 7 bases and J lost 0 bases. The CDR3 spans 16 residues. The CDR3 DNA follows: TGTGCCAGCAAGAAGGACAGGGGGACAACTAATGAAAAACTGTTTTTT. Amino acids: CASKKDRGTTNEKLFF.

This chain joins TRBV27 and TRBJ2-7; D is possibly TRBD2 (5 bases). The CDR3 is 13 residues long. Trimming stripped 3 bases from V and 6 bases from J, with 12 bases between. CDR1 and CDR2 from the germline V gene are MNHEY and SMNVEV (reference sequence). DNA for the CDR3: TGTGCCAGCAGTTTCGACGGGGTGGGCGAGCAGTACTTC. This codes for CASSFDGVGEQYF.

This clone was seen more than once but under ten times. The chain is built from TRBV19 and TRBJ1-5; the D gene is possibly TRBD1 (5 bases). V dropped 4 bases and J dropped 2 bases, with 6 bases sitting between them. The CDR3 has 13 residues. The germline gives CDR1 LNHDA, CDR2 SQIVND (reference sequence). CDR3 nucleotide sequence: TGTGCCAGTAGTAAGACAGGCAATCAGCCCCAGCATTTT. Its protein is CASSKTGNQPQHF.

The CDR3 protein is CASSYDYMGNTGELFF. In DNA form, the CDR3 reads TGTGCCAGCAGTTACGACTACATGGGGAACACCGGGGAGCTGTTTTTT. The rearrangement joins TRBV6-5 to TRBJ2-2; D possibly corresponds to TRBD2 (5 bases). Germline values: CDR1 MNHEY, CDR2 SVGAGI. V dropped 2 bases and J dropped 1 base, with 11 bases sitting between them. This CDR3 is built from 16 residues.

J is TRBJ2-5 and V is TRBV15, with a tentative D call TRBD2 (5 bases). The DNA end favors TRBJ2-7, so the J call may be wrong. The CDR3 is 14 amino acids. The germline V gene encodes CDR1 LNHNV and CDR2 YYDKDF (reference sequence). As DNA, the CDR3 is TGTGCCACCAGCAGAGGAGGATCGCGGGACGAGCAGTACTTC. It is translated as CATSRGGSRDEQYF.

The rearrangement links TRBV14 to TRBJ1-3; a possible D gene is TRBD1 (6 bases). The CDR3 is 16 residues long. Germline loops: CDR1 SGHDN, CDR2 FVKESK. Trimming stripped 4 bases from V and 0 bases from J, with 13 bases between. The CDR3 nucleotides are TGTGCCAGCAGCCTAGGCGGACAGTTCTCTGGAAACACCATATATTTT. Translating it yields CASSLGGQFSGNTIYF.

The V call is TRBV2, the J call TRBJ2-3; TRBD2 agrees at 12 bases. The germline V gene encodes CDR1 SNHLY and CDR2 FYNNEI. V was clipped by 6 bases and J by 3 bases; unmatched bases: 7. There are 16 residues in the CDR3. The CDR3 spells CASSIHGTSGTDTQYF. The CDR3 nucleotides read TGTGCCAGCAGCATCCATGGGACTAGCGGGACAGATACGCAGTATTTT. The full variable domain, rest sourced from reference TRBV2 and TRBJ2-3, is EPEVTQTPSHQVTQMGQEVILRCVPISNHLYFYWYRQILGQKVEFLVSFYNNEISEKSEIFDDQFSVERPDGSNFTLKIRSTKLEDSAMYFCASSIHGTSGTDTQYFGPGTRLTVL.

This clone came up once. This chain connects TRBV5-4 to TRBJ2-2; D possibly corresponds to TRBD1 (6 bases). This CDR3 spans 16 amino acids. V lost 2 bases and J 1 base, leaving 12 bases between the germline ends. Germline CDR1 and CDR2: SGHNT and YYREEE (reference sequence). CDR3: CASSLRTAKNTGELFF. CDR3 DNA: TGTGCCAGCAGCTTAAGGACAGCGAAGAACACCGGGGAGCTGTTTTTT. Based on the CDR3 plus reference TRBV5-4 and TRBJ2-2, the full variable domain is ETGVTQSPTHLIKTRGQQVTLRCSSQSGHNTVSWYQQALGQGPQFIFQYYREEENGRGNFPPRFSGLQFPNYSSELNVNALELDDSALYLCASSLRTAKNTGELFFGEGSRLTVL.

The CDR3 here is CASSVVGKGSSYNEQFF. The DNA for the CDR3 is TGTGCCAGCAGCGTAGTAGGTAAAGGGAGCTCCTACAATGAGCAGTTCTTC. J is TRBJ2-1 and V is TRBV9, with D tentatively TRBD2 (5 bases). This CDR3 has 17 amino acids. Germline CDR1 and CDR2: SGDLS and YYNGEE. The germline V and J ends were trimmed by 0 bases and 0 bases, with 13 bases remaining between them. Variable domain in full (rest from reference TRBV9 and TRBJ2-1): DSGVTQTPKHLITATGQRVTLRCSPRSGDLSVYWYQQSLDQGLQFLIQYYNGEERAKGNILERFSAQQFPDLHSELNLSSLELGDSALYFCASSVVGKGSSYNEQFFGPGTRLTVL.

This chain joins TRBV5-1 and TRBJ2-5; a possible D gene is TRBD1 (6 bases). Germline CDR1 reads SGHRS; CDR2 reads YFSETQ. This CDR3 has 13 residues. Trimming took off 4 bases at V and 3 bases at J, with 10 bases between the two ends. CDR3 residues: CASSPGQKETQYF. CDR3 DNA: TGCGCCAGCAGCCCCGGACAGAAAGAGACCCAGTACTTC. Supplemented by reference TRBV5-1 and TRBJ2-5, the full variable domain reads KAGVTQTPRYLIKTRGQQVTLSCSPISGHRSVSWYQQTPGQGLQFLFEYFSETQRNKGNFPGRFSGRQFSNSRSEMNVSTLELGDSALYLCASSPGQKETQYFGPGTRLLVL.

In this sample, this clone turned up a few times. The CDR3 bases are TGTGCCAGCAGAGGGGGAGTCGGATATAGCAATCAGCCCCAGCATTTT. Its translation: CASRGGVGYSNQPQHF. This sequence joins TRBV28 and TRBJ1-5; weak D call: TRBD1 (6 bases). CDR3 size: 16 residues. With 6 bases removed from V and 0 bases from J, the gap between germline ends came to 15 bases. Germline CDR1 is MDHEN and CDR2 is SYDVKM.

This clone was recorded once. The V call is TRBV19, the J call TRBJ1-1, with D possibly TRBD1 on 5 matching bases. The CDR3 has 15 amino acids. The V gene's germline CDR1 is LNHDA and CDR2 SQIVND (reference sequence). V was shortened by 4 bases and J by 2 bases, with 14 bases between the two germline ends. CDR3 sequence: CASSKDGTFNTEAFF. In nucleotides, the CDR3 is TGTGCCAGTAGTAAAGATGGGACTTTTAACACTGAAGCTTTCTTT.

The chain joins TRBV7-9 to TRBJ1-5, with 9 bases that match TRBD1. Trimming took 4 bases from V and 6 from J; bases not matched to a gene: 10. This CDR3 is built from 16 residues. Germline V gene sequence: CDR1 SEHNR, CDR2 FQNEAQ (reference sequence). CDR3 bases: TGTGCCAGCAGCTCCCGGGACAGGGATCAGGCTCAGCCCCAGCATTTT. Amino acids: CASSSRDRDQAQPQHF.

This chain connects TRBV6-5 to TRBJ2-5; D possibly corresponds to TRBD1 (6 bases). The closer fit of TRBJ2-7 to the DNA end suggests the J call may be wrong. The V gene's germline CDR1 is MNHEY and CDR2 SVGAGI. This CDR3 region has 15 residues. In DNA, the CDR3 is TGTGCCAGCCAGAGACAGGCGTCTAGCTCCTACGAGCAGTACTTC. Protein product: CASQRQASSSYEQYF.

The chain uses TRBV5-1 and TRBJ2-5; 7 positions match TRBD1. Losses at the gene ends were 4 bases for V and 2 bases for J; bases not matched to a gene: 5. The germline V gene encodes CDR1 SGHRS and CDR2 YFSETQ. The CDR3 has 14 residues. The CDR3, as DNA: TGCGCCAGCAGCGTAGGGACAGAACAAGAGACCCAGTACTTC. This translates into CASSVGTEQETQYF.

The rearrangement uses TRBV2 and TRBJ1-2, with 7 bases that match TRBD1. J gave up 5 bases and V 6 bases, and 15 bases lay outside the gene matches. The CDR3 totals 16 residues. Germline lookup yields CDR1 SNHLY and CDR2 FYNNEI. CDR3 loop: CASSRLDRSVRYGYTF. For the CDR3, the DNA is TGTGCCAGCAGCAGGCTGGACAGGTCGGTTAGGTATGGCTACACCTTC. Supplemented by reference TRBV2 and TRBJ1-2, the full variable domain reads EPEVTQTPSHQVTQMGQEVILRCVPISNHLYFYWYRQILGQKVEFLVSFYNNEISEKSEIFDDQFSVERPDGSNFTLKIRSTKLEDSAMYFCASSRLDRSVRYGYTFGSGTRLTVV.

The rearrangement joins TRBV4-1 to TRBJ2-5, with TRBD2 as a possible D gene (5 bases). Germline V gene lookup returns CDR1 MGHRA and CDR2 YSYEKL. The CDR3 spans 16 residues. V shed 3 bases and J shed 0 bases, with 14 bases lying between them. The CDR3 protein is CASSQPGRAYQETQYF. CDR3 DNA: TGCGCCAGCAGCCAGCCTGGGCGGGCGTACCAAGAGACCCAGTACTTC.

The chain couples TRBV4-1 to TRBJ1-4, with 7 bases lining up with TRBD1. Germline-derived CDR1 and CDR2 are MGHRA and YSYEKL. V lost 6 bases to trimming and J lost 7 bases; unmatched junction nucleotides: 14. The CDR3 totals 16 residues. DNA of the CDR3: TGCGCCAGCAGACCCCAAGGGGGCGGTCTAGCTGAAAAACTGTTTTTT. It is translated as CASRPQGGGLAEKLFF.

This chain joins TRBV6-1 and TRBJ1-5, with D hard to call. Trimming cost V 1 base and J 0 bases, with 7 bases left between them. The CDR3 extends over 15 amino acids. The germline gives CDR1 MNHNS, CDR2 SASEGT. CDR3 loop: CASSEGHVSNQPQHF. CDR3 nucleotides: TGTGCCAGCAGTGAAGGGCATGTTAGCAATCAGCCCCAGCATTTT.

This sequence joins TRBV27 and TRBJ1-1, with D perhaps TRBD1 (6 bases). The CDR3 covers 13 residues. Germline assignment: CDR1 MNHEY and CDR2 SMNVEV (reference sequence). V lost 7 bases and J lost 4, with 13 bases in between. CDR3 DNA: TGTGCCAGCACTTCAGGGGTATTCACTGAAGCTTTCTTT. The encoded protein is CASTSGVFTEAFF.

This chain uses TRBV18 with TRBJ1-1, with D tentatively TRBD1 (5 bases). V lost 1 base to trimming and J lost 4 bases, with 13 bases between them. This CDR3 spans 15 amino acids. Germline-derived CDR1 and CDR2 are KGHSH and LQKENI. The CDR3 reads CASSPLKTRGTEAFF. CDR3 DNA: TGTGCCAGCTCACCACTAAAGACAAGGGGCACTGAAGCTTTCTTT.

This clone was seen more than once but under ten times. V gene TRBV28 combines with J gene TRBJ1-4; 7 bases are a match to TRBD1. V was clipped by 4 bases and J by 4 bases; unmatched bases: 9. CDR3 length equals 16 residues. CDR1 MDHEN and CDR2 SYDVKM come from the germline V gene. CDR3 protein: CASSWGTVQFNEKLFF. In nucleotides, the CDR3 is TGTGCCAGCAGTTGGGGGACAGTTCAATTTAATGAAAAACTGTTTTTT.

The rearrangement joins TRBV5-4 to TRBJ1-2; possible D gene TRBD1, 6 bases. Trimming took 2 bases from V and 6 from J, leaving 14 bases between them. The CDR3 is 14 residues long. Germline CDR1 SGHNT, CDR2 YYREEE (reference sequence). DNA for the CDR3: TGTGCCAGCAGCTTAGCACAGGGCGACGATGGCTACACCTTC. Translated, it gives CASSLAQGDDGYTF.

The chain employs TRBV5-4 and TRBJ2-5; 9 bases are shared with TRBD2. The CDR3 covers 17 residues. Germline CDR1 reads SGHNT; CDR2 reads YYREEE (reference sequence). Trimming removed 6 bases from V and 5 bases from J; junction bases left unmatched: 17. CDR3 loop: CASTTAGDSGGGETQYF. The DNA for the CDR3 is TGTGCCAGCACCACCGCCGGGGATAGCGGGGGCGGGGAGACCCAGTACTTC.

V usage is TRBV7-8 and J usage is TRBJ2-7; 11 bases are a match to TRBD2. V was clipped by 1 base and J by 3 bases; unmatched bases: 5. The CDR3 contains 16 residues. Germline V gives CDR1 SGHVS, CDR2 FQNEAQ. Here the CDR3 DNA reads TGTGCCAGCAGCTTAGAGCTGGGACTAGCGGTCTACGAGCAGTACTTC. This codes for CASSLELGLAVYEQYF.

The chain employs TRBV29-1 and TRBJ1-1; weak D call: TRBD1 (5 bases). The length of the CDR3 is 14 residues. Germline V gene lookup returns CDR1 SQVTM and CDR2 ANQGSEA. V lost 2 bases and J lost 2, with 12 bases in between. The CDR3 loop is CSVEFGGYNTEAFF. The CDR3 bases are TGCAGCGTTGAATTCGGGGGTTACAACACTGAAGCTTTCTTT.

The chain employs TRBV2 and TRBJ2-3; D may be TRBD1 (5 bases). Between the trimmed V and J ends, which lost 10 bases and 4 bases, there was a span of 18 bases. CDR3 size: 14 residues. Looked up from germline, CDR1 is SNHLY and CDR2 is FYNNEI. Here the CDR3 DNA reads TGTGCCACCCAAGCCCGACAGCACCCAGATACGCAGTATTTT. It translates to CATQARQHPDTQYF.

The rearrangement joins TRBV7-6 to TRBJ1-4; D is undetermined. V lost 7 bases and J lost 10, with 13 bases in between. The germline V gene has CDR1 SGHVS and CDR2 FNYEAQ. This CDR3 comprises 12 residues. The CDR3 nucleotides are TGTGCCAGCACCCCTGACTTGTCAAAACTGTTTTTT. As protein: CASTPDLSKLFF.

The chain recombines TRBV9 with TRBJ2-3; perhaps TRBD1 as D (5 bases). The CDR3 sequence is 15 residues long. The V gene's germline CDR1 is SGDLS and CDR2 YYNGEE. The V end lost 2 bases, the J end lost 2 bases, and 12 bases lay between the germline ends. The CDR3 here is CASSVWYGATDTQYF. Here the CDR3 DNA reads TGTGCCAGCAGCGTTTGGTATGGGGCCACAGATACGCAGTATTTT.